These 10 T cell receptor beta chains share one sample of origin, sequenced in a study of identical twins. TCRdb used MiXCR to reprocess the 5' RACE reads, holding one entry per CDR3 protein. The sample shows about 210,000 distinct CDR3 sequences, roughly 10% of them seen only once. Sequencing was done on a sample of memory (CD45RO+) T cells sorted from blood. Receptor source: a young woman in good health.

V usage is TRBV6-5 and J usage is TRBJ2-2; D gene uncertain. Trimming stripped 6 bases from V and 0 bases from J, with 8 bases between. From germline, CDR1 is MNHEY and CDR2 SVGAGI. The CDR3 is 14 amino acids. The chain's CDR3 is CASRYTANTGELFF. For the CDR3, the DNA is TGTGCCAGCAGGTATACAGCGAACACCGGGGAGCTGTTTTTT.

This clonotype was counted a few times. The J gene is TRBJ2-1, the V gene TRBV19; 11 nucleotides match TRBD1. The CDR3 is made up of 15 amino acids. Germline CDR1 and CDR2: LNHDA and SQIVND (reference sequence). V lost 5 bases, J lost 9 bases, and 9 bases stayed unmatched. The chain's CDR3 is CASSHPGQGGREQFF. As DNA, the CDR3 is TGTGCCAGTAGTCACCCGGGACAGGGGGGACGTGAGCAGTTCTTC.

The chain has TRBV20-1 and TRBJ2-7; 9 positions match TRBD2. Germline V CDR1 and CDR2: DFQATT, SNEGSKA (reference sequence). CDR3 length: 14 amino acids. Losses at the gene ends were 2 bases for V and 3 bases for J; bases not matched to a gene: 5. The CDR3, as DNA: TGCAGTGCTAGACTTCCTAGCGGGATCTACGAGCAGTACTTC. This gives the protein CSARLPSGIYEQYF.

The sample holds a few counts of this clonotype. The rearrangement joins TRBV20-1 to TRBJ1-1, with a possible D match to TRBD1 (6 bases). The CDR3 is 12 residues long. CDR1 and CDR2 (germline): DFQATT, SNEGSKA (reference sequence). V was cut by 3 bases and J by 4 bases, with 9 bases left in between. The CDR3 sequence: CSASGGRTEAFF. The CDR3 DNA reads as TGCAGTGCTAGCGGGGGGCGCACTGAAGCTTTCTTT.

This clonotype showed up just a few times. The V gene is TRBV7-9, the J gene TRBJ2-3, with TRBD2 identical over 9 bases. The CDR3 covers 17 residues. V lost 5 bases to trimming and J lost 2 bases; unmatched junction nucleotides: 11. Germline V gives CDR1 SEHNR, CDR2 FQNEAQ (reference sequence). As DNA, the CDR3 is TGTGCCAGCAGCCGAACCGGCGGGGGGGGATCCACAGATACGCAGTATTTT. Its protein is CASSRTGGGGSTDTQYF.

CDR3 loop: CASSQGISTDTQYF. CDR3 in DNA: TGCGCCAGCAGCCAAGGAATAAGCACAGATACGCAGTATTTT. The J gene is TRBJ2-3, the V gene TRBV4-3; no clear D gene. The ends were cut back, 1 base at V and 0 bases at J, with 5 bases in the middle. Germline values: CDR1 LGHNA, CDR2 YSLEER. The CDR3 has 14 residues.

A few counts support this clonotype. The V call is TRBV30, the J call TRBJ2-7; D unresolved. Trimming cost V 5 bases and J 4 bases, with 12 bases left between them. The length of the CDR3 is 12 residues. Germline loops: CDR1 GTSNPN, CDR2 SVGIG (reference sequence). The CDR3 region is CAWSFMGYEQYF. The CDR3 bases are TGTGCCTGGTCTTTTATGGGTTACGAGCAGTACTTC.

This clonotype was seen a handful of times. The chain carries TRBV3-1 and TRBJ2-7; D is unresolved. CDR1 and CDR2 from the germline V gene are LGHDT and YNNKEL (reference sequence). The CDR3 is 12 amino acids. V lost 0 bases and J lost 12, with 12 bases in between. In nucleotides, the CDR3 is TGTGCCAGCAGCCAAGATGCTCCCTCGGTGTACTTC. This codes for CASSQDAPSVYF.

V usage is TRBV18 and J usage is TRBJ2-7; no firm D call. The CDR3 runs to 14 residues. Trimming removed 3 bases at V and 0 bases at J, with 9 bases between. Per the germline V gene, CDR1 is KGHSH and CDR2 is LQKENI. The CDR3 bases are TGTGCCAGCTCACCTCGGACGTTCTCCTACGAGCAGTACTTC. Protein: CASSPRTFSYEQYF.

This clonotype turned up a few times. CDR3 region: CASSLAQNTGELFF. The CDR3 DNA reads as TGTGCCAGCAGCTTAGCGCAGAACACCGGGGAGCTGTTTTTT. This chain links TRBV7-2 with TRBJ2-2; no clear D gene. Germline V gene data show CDR1 as SGHTA and CDR2 as FQGNSA. This CDR3 is 14 amino acids long. V dropped 0 bases and J dropped 1 base, with 3 bases sitting between them.